This T cell receptor (beta chain) stems from a study of PD-1 blockade in classical Hodgkin lymphoma. Overall study findings and caveats: Baseline diversity resembling that of newly diagnosed patients was seen in complete responders. Initiation of nivolumab under 1 year after ASCT led to exclusion of patients. CD4+ but not CD8+ TCR diversity rose significantly by C4D1.

Relapse after autologous stem cell transplantation occurred in every patient, and brentuximab vedotin exposure varied. Best responses included complete response and partial response; otherwise, the best response was progressive disease. Trimming removed 0 bases from V and 0 bases from J, with 12 bases in between. The CDR3 has 16 residues. The germline V gene encodes CDR1 SGDLS and CDR2 YYNGEE. Using immunoSEQ multiplex PCR, the repertoire was profiled, and TCRdb retains in-frame clones only, with some absent. Of 20,000 to 25,000 clones listed, roughly two thirds are singletons. In the case of this clone: Its antigen is unidentified.

The chain is built from TRBV9 and TRBJ1-1; the D gene is possibly TRBD1 (5 bases). The starting material was peripheral blood mononuclear cells (PBMCs), obtained at baseline. The clonotype comes from a human donor with classical Hodgkin lymphoma. The CDR3: CASSVASPGLNTEAFF. The CDR3 bases are TGTGCCAGCAGCGTAGCTTCTCCAGGGTTGAACACTGAAGCTTTCTTT.